Presented here are 2 T cell receptor beta chains from one specimen sequenced in a study of shared T cell receptors in the human thymus. Method: immunoSEQ multiplex PCR; TCRdb's copy keeps in-frame clones and lacks some. The table includes about 610,000 clones, more than 75% detected once. The sample was also reused in another study, on human thymus T cells.

Material for sequencing was thymocytes. These receptors all stem from a boy younger than two with a congenital heart defect.

This clone turned up a few times. J is TRBJ1-2 and V is TRBV13; D not certain. Germline values: CDR1 PRHDT, CDR2 FYEKMQ (reference sequence). The V and J ends lost 3 bases and 4 bases respectively, with 9 bases between them. This CDR3 contains 13 residues. CDR3 loop: CASSFRELYGYTF. CDR3 sequence (DNA): TGTGCCAGCAGCTTTCGGGAGCTCTATGGCTACACCTTC.

The chain links TRBV4-2 to TRBJ2-7, with a tentative D call TRBD1 (6 bases). Per germline, CDR1 LGHNA and CDR2 YNFKEQ. There are 17 residues in the CDR3. V lost 1 base, J lost 1 base, and 17 bases lay in between. The CDR3 is CASSQGHELGHSYEQYF. CDR3 nucleotide sequence: TGTGCCAGCAGCCAAGGTCACGAACTGGGACATTCCTACGAGCAGTACTTC.